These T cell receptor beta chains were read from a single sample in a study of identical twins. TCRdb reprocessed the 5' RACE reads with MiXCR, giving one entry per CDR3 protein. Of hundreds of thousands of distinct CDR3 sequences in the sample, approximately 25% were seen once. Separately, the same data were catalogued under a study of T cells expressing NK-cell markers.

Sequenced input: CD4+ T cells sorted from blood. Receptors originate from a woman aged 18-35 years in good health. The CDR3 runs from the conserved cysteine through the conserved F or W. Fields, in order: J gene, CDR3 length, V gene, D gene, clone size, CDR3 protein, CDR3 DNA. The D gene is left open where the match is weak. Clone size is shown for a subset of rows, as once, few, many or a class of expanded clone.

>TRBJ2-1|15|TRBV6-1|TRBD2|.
CASSRYGGAVAEQFF
TGTGCCAGCAGCCGGTACGGGGGGGCCGTGGCTGAGCAGTTCTTC
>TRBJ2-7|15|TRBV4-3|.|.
CASSQELLQGREQYF
TGCGCCAGCAGCCAAGAGTTACTACAGGGACGGGAGCAGTACTTC
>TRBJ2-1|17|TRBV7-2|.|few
CASSYGGPLGVDNEQFF
TGTGCCAGCAGCTACGGTGGGCCACTCGGAGTGGACAATGAGCAGTTCTTC
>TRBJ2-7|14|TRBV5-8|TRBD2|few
CASSWSGLAIEQYF
TGTGCCAGCAGCTGGTCGGGACTAGCGATCGAGCAGTACTTC
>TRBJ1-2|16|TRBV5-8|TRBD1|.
CASSRTGGVSPRDYTF
TGTGCCAGCAGCCGGACAGGGGGCGTTTCACCTAGGGACTACACCTTC
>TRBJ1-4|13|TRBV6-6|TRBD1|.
CAARTGGAEKLFF
TGTGCCGCCCGGACAGGGGGGGCTGAAAAACTGTTTTTT
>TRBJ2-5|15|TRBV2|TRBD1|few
CASRNRDSLQETQYF
TGTGCCAGCAGAAACCGGGACAGCCTACAAGAGACCCAGTACTTC
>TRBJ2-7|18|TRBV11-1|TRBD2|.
CASSYRPGTSGGSYEQYF
TGTGCCAGCAGCTACCGTCCCGGGACTAGCGGGGGTTCCTACGAGCAGTACTTC
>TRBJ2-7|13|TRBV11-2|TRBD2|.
CASSLVGLAGVYF
TGTGCCAGCAGCTTAGTAGGGCTAGCGGGGGTCTACTTC
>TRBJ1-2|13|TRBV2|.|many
CASSQDMIYGYTF
TGTGCCAGCAGCCAGGACATGATCTATGGCTACACCTTC
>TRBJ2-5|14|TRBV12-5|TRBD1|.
CASGTGQDQETQYF
TGTGCTAGTGGAACCGGACAGGACCAAGAGACCCAGTACTTC
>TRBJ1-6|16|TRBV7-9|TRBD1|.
CASSQTTTGGNSPLHF
TGTGCCAGCAGCCAAACTACGACAGGGGGAAATTCACCCCTCCACTTT
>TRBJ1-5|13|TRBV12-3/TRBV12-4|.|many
CASSLGGVRPQHF
TGTGCCAGCAGTTTAGGCGGAGTAAGGCCCCAGCATTTT
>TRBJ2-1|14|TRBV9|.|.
CASSVAQRYNEQFF
TGTGCCAGCAGCGTAGCCCAAAGGTACAATGAGCAGTTCTTC
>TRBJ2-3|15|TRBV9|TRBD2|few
CASSPGRRATDTQYF
TGTGCCAGCAGCCCCGGGAGGAGAGCCACAGATACGCAGTATTTT
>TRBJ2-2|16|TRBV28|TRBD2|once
CASSLSSGRGTGELFF
TGTGCCAGCAGCCTATCTAGCGGGAGGGGGACCGGGGAGCTGTTTTTT
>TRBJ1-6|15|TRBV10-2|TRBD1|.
CASSGRETGDYPLHF
TGCGCCAGCAGTGGCCGTGAGACAGGGGACTATCCCCTCCACTTT
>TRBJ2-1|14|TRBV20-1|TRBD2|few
CSAGGLTSGHEQFF
TGCAGTGCCGGAGGGTTAACTAGCGGGCATGAGCAGTTCTTC
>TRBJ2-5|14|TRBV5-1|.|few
CASSLEGGRETQYF
TGCGCCAGCAGCTTGGAAGGGGGAAGGGAGACCCAGTACTTC
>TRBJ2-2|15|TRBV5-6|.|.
CASSADLRNTGELFF
TGTGCCAGCAGCGCAGACTTGCGGAACACCGGGGAGCTGTTTTTT
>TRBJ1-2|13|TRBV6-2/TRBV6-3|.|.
CASSGPENYGYTF
TGTGCCAGCAGTGGCCCGGAGAACTATGGCTACACCTTC